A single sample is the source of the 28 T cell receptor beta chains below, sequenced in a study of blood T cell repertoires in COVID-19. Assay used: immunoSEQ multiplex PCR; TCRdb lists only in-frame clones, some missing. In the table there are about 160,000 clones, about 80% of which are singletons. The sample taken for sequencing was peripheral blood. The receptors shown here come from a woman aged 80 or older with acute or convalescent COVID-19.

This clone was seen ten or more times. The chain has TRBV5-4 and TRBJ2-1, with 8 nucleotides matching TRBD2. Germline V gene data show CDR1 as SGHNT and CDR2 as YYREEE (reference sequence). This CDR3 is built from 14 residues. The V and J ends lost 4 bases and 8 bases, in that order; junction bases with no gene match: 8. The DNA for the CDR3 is TGTGCCAGCAGCCTAAGGACTAGCCCCCATGAGCAGTTCTTC. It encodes CASSLRTSPHEQFF. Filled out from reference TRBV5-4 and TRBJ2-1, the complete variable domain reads ETGVTQSPTHLIKTRGQQVTLRCSSQSGHNTVSWYQQALGQGPQFIFQYYREEENGRGNFPPRFSGLQFPNYSSELNVNALELDDSALYLCASSLRTSPHEQFFGPGTRLTVL.

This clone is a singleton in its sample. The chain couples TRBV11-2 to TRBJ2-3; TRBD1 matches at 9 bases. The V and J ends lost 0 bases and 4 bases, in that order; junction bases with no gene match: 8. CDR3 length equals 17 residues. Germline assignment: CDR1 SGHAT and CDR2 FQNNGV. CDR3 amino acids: CASSLDWVGTGPDTQYF. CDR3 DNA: TGTGCCAGCAGCTTAGATTGGGTAGGGACAGGGCCAGATACGCAGTATTTT. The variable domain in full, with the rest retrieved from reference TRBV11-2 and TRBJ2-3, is EAGVAQSPRYKIIEKRQSVAFWCNPISGHATLYWYQQILGQGPKLLIQFQNNGVVDDSQLPKDRFSAERLKGVDSTLKIQPAKLEDSAVYLCASSLDWVGTGPDTQYFGPGTRLTVL.

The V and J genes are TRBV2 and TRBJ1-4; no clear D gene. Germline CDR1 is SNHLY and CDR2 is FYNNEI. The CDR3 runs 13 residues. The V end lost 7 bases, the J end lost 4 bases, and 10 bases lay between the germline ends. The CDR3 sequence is CASTREGNEKLFF. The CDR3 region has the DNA TGTGCCAGCACCCGGGAGGGTAATGAAAAACTGTTTTTT. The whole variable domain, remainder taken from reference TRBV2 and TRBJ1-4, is EPEVTQTPSHQVTQMGQEVILRCVPISNHLYFYWYRQILGQKVEFLVSFYNNEISEKSEIFDDQFSVERPDGSNFTLKIRSTKLEDSAMYFCASTREGNEKLFFGSGTQLSVL.

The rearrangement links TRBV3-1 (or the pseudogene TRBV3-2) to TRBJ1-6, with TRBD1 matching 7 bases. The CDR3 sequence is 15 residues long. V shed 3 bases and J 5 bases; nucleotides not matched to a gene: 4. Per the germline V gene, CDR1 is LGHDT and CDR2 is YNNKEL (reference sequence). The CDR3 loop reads CASSQGDSHNSPLHF. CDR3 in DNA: TGTGCCAGCAGCCAGGGGGACAGTCATAATTCACCCCTCCACTTT.

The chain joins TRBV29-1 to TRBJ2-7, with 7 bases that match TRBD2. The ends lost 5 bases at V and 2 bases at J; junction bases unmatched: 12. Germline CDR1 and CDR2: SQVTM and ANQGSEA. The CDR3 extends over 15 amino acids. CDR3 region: CSVPAGGSRTYEQYF. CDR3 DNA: TGCAGCGTTCCCGCCGGCGGGAGTAGAACCTACGAGCAGTACTTC.

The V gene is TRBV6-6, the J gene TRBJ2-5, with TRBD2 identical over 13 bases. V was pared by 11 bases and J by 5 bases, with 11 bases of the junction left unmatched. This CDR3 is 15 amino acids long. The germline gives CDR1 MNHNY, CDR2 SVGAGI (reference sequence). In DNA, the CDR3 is TGTGCCTGCGGACTAGCGGGAGTAGGCGGGGAGACCCAGTACTTC. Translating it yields CACGLAGVGGETQYF.

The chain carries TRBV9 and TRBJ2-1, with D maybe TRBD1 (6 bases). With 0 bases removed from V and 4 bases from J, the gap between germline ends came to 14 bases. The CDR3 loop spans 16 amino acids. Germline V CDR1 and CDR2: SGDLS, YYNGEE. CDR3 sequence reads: CASSVGVGTLYNEQFF. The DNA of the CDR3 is TGTGCCAGCAGCGTAGGAGTTGGGACACTTTACAATGAGCAGTTCTTC.

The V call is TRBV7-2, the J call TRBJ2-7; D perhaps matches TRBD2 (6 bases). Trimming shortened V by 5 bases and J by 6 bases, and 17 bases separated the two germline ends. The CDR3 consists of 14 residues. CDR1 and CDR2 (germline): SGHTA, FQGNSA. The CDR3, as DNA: TGTGCCAGCAGCCCCCTTTGGGAGGCGCGCGAGCAGTACTTC. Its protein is CASSPLWEAREQYF.

CDR3 in DNA: TGTGCCAGCAGCCAAATAGCGGGTTCCTACAATGAGCAGTTCTTC. Translating it yields CASSQIAGSYNEQFF. V is TRBV3-1 (or the pseudogene TRBV3-2) and J is TRBJ2-1; 7 bases fit TRBD2. After removal of 2 bases from V and 1 base from J, the junction contained 2 bases not matched to a gene. Germline-derived CDR1 and CDR2 are LGHDT and YNNKEL (reference sequence). The CDR3 is made up of 15 amino acids.

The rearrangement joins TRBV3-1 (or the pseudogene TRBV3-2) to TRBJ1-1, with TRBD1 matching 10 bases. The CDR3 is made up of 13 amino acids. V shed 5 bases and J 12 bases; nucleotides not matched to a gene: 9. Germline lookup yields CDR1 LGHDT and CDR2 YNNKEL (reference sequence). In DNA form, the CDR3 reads TGTGCCAGCAGCAACTGGGACAGGGGATCTACTTTCTTT. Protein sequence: CASSNWDRGSTFF.

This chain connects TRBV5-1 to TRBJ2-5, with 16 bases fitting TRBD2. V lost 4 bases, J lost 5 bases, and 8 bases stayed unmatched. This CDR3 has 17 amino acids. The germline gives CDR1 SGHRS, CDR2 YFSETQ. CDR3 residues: CASSPGTSGRAGETQYF. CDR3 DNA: TGCGCCAGCAGCCCGGGGACTAGCGGGAGGGCCGGGGAGACCCAGTACTTC.

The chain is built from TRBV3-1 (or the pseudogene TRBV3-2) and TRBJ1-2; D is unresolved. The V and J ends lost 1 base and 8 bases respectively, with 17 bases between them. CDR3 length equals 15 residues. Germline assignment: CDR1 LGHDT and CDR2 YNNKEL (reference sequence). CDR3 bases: TGTGCCAGCAGCCAAGGCCCCGGGTCCCCGGGGGGCTACACCTTC. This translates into CASSQGPGSPGGYTF.

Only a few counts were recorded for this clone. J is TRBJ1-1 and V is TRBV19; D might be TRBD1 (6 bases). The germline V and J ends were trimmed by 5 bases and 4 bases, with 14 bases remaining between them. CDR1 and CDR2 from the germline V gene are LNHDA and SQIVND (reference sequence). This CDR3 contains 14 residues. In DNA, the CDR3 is TGTGCCAGTAGTTGGTCCGGGGGGGCCACTGAAGCTTTCTTT. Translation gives CASSWSGGATEAFF. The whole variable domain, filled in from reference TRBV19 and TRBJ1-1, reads DGGITQSPKYLFRKEGQNVTLSCEQNLNHDAMYWYRQDPGQGLRLIYYSQIVNDFQKGDIAEGYSVSREKKESFPLTVTSAQKNPTAFYLCASSWSGGATEAFFGQGTRLTVV.

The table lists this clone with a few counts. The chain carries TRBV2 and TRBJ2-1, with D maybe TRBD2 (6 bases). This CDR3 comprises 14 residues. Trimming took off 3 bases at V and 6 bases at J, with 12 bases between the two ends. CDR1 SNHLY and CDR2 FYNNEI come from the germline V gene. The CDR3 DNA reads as TGTGCCAGCAGTGAGAGGGCGGGGACCAATGAGCAGTTCTTC. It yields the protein CASSERAGTNEQFF.

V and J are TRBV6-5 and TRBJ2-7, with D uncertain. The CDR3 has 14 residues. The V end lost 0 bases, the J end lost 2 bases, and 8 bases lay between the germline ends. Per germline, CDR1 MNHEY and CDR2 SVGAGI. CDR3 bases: TGTGCCAGCAGTTACTCGGCTGAGGCCTACGAGCAGTACTTC. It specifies CASSYSAEAYEQYF.

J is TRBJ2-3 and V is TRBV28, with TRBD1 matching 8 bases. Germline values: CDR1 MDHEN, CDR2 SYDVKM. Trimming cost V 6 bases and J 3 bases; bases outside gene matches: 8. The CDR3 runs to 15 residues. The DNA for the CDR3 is TGTGCCAGCAGGGCGACAGGGGTGGGAACAGATACGCAGTATTTT. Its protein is CASRATGVGTDTQYF.

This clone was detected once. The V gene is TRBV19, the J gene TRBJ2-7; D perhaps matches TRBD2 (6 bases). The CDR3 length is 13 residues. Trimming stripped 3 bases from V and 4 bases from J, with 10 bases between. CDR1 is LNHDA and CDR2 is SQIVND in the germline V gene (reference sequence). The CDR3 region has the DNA TGTGCCAGTAGTATGGGGGGTCCATACGAGCAGTACTTC. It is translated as CASSMGGPYEQYF.

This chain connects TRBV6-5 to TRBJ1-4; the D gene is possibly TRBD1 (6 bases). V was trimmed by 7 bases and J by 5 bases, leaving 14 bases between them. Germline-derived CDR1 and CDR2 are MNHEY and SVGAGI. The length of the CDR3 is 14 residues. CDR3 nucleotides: TGTGCCAGCACCTTTCCCGGGACAAATGAAAAACTGTTTTTT. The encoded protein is CASTFPGTNEKLFF.

CDR3 DNA sequence: TGTGCCAGCTGGCTAGCGGGGGTTTCCTACGAGCAGTACTTC. It encodes CASWLAGVSYEQYF. The chain couples TRBV27 to TRBJ2-7, with 10 bases identical to TRBD2. V dropped 8 bases and J dropped 1; count of bases not matched to a gene: 5. This CDR3 has 14 residues. In germline, CDR1 is MNHEY, CDR2 SMNVEV (reference sequence).

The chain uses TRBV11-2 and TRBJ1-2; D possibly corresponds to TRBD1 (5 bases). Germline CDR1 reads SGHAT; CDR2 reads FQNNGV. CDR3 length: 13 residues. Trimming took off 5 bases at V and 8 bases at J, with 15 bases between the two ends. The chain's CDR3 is CASSGEWDWGYTF. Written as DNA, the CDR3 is TGTGCCAGCAGCGGGGAGTGGGACTGGGGCTACACCTTC.

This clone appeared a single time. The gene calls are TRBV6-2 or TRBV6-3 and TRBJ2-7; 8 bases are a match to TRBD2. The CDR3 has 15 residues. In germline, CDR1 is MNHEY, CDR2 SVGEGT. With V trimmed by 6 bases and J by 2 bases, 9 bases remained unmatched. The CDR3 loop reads CASSPGGAGAYEQYF. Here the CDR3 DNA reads TGTGCCAGCAGCCCCGGGGGGGCGGGAGCCTACGAGCAGTACTTC.

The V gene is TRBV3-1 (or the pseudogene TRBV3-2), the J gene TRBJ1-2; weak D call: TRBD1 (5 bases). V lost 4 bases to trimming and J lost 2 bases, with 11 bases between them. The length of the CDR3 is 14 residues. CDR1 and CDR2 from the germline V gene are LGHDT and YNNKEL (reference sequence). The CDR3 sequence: CASSLMGPNYGYTF. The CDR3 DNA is TGTGCCAGCAGCCTCATGGGGCCCAACTATGGCTACACCTTC.

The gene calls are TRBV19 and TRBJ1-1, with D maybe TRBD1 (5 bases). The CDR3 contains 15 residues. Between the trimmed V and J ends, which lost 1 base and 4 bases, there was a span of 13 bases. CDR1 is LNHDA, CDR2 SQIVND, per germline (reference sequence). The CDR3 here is CASSIVSFRGTEAFF. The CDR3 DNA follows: TGTGCCAGTAGTATAGTTTCCTTTAGGGGCACTGAAGCTTTCTTT.

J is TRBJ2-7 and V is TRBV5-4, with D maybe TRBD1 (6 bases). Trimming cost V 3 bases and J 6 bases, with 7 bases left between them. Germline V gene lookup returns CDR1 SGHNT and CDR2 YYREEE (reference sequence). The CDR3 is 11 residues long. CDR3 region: CASSSRGEQYF. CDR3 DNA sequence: TGTGCCAGCAGCTCCAGGGGCGAGCAGTACTTC.

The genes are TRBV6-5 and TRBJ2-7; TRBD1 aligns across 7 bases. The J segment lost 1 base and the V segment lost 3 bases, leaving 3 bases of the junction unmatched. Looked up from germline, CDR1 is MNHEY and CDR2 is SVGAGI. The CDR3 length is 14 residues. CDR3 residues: CASSYPGQSYEQYF. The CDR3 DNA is TGTGCCAGCAGTTATCCGGGACAGTCCTACGAGCAGTACTTC.

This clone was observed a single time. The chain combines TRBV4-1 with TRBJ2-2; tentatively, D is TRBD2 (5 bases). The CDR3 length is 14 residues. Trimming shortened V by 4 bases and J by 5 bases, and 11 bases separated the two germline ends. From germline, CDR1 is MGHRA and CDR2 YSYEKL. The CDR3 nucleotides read TGCGCCAGCAGCCTCGTGACTATAACCGGGGAGCTGTTTTTT. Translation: CASSLVTITGELFF.

CDR3 amino acids: CASSPSGLAGRYNEQFF. The CDR3 coding sequence is TGCGCCAGCAGCCCTTCTGGATTAGCGGGACGATACAATGAGCAGTTCTTC. V usage is TRBV5-1 and J usage is TRBJ2-1; 8 nucleotides agree with TRBD2. V lost 4 bases and J lost 4; bases outside the gene matches: 13. CDR1 is SGHRS, CDR2 YFSETQ, per germline. The CDR3 runs 17 residues.

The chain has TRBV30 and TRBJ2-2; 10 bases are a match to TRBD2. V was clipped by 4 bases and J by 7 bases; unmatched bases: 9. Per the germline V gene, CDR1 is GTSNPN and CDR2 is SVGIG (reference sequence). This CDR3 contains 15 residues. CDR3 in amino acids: CAWNKVAGGLGELFF. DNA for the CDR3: TGTGCCTGGAACAAAGTAGCGGGAGGCCTCGGGGAGCTGTTTTTT.